The 5 T cell receptor beta chains below all came from one sample that was sequenced in a study of blood T cell repertoires in COVID-19. Assay used: immunoSEQ multiplex PCR; TCRdb lists only in-frame clones, some missing. The sample has tens of thousands of clones, around four fifths seen once. Input material: peripheral blood. All receptors derive from a woman in her sixties or seventies with active or convalescent COVID-19.

The chain is built from TRBV19 and TRBJ1-5; unclear D gene. CDR1 and CDR2 from the germline V gene are LNHDA and SQIVND (reference sequence). Trimming pared 9 bases from V and 0 bases from J, leaving 21 bases between. The CDR3 has 17 residues. Here the CDR3 reads CASLKDQTGYSNQPQHF. The CDR3 nucleotides read TGTGCCAGCCTCAAGGACCAGACGGGGTATAGCAATCAGCCCCAGCATTTT.

This chain joins TRBV4-1 and TRBJ1-5; D uncertain. The CDR3 is 15 residues long. CDR1 is MGHRA and CDR2 is YSYEKL in the germline V gene. Trimming stripped 0 bases from V and 4 bases from J, with 10 bases between. This CDR3 is CASSQDEPGNQPQHF. The DNA for the CDR3 is TGCGCCAGCAGCCAAGATGAACCGGGAAATCAGCCCCAGCATTTT.

This chain joins TRBV6-2 or TRBV6-3 and TRBJ2-7; D not certain. The germline V and J ends were trimmed by 0 bases and 2 bases, with 8 bases remaining between them. The CDR3 is 14 residues long. Germline loops: CDR1 MNHEY, CDR2 SVGEGT. The CDR3 spells CASSYSEEPYEQYF. The CDR3 DNA follows: TGTGCCAGCAGTTACTCAGAGGAACCCTACGAGCAGTACTTC.

The V call is TRBV3-1 (or the pseudogene TRBV3-2), the J call TRBJ1-6; 7 bases match TRBD1. Germline CDR1 and CDR2: LGHDT and YNNKEL (reference sequence). The J segment lost 5 bases and the V segment lost 3 bases, leaving 7 bases of the junction unmatched. The CDR3 sequence is 16 residues long. CDR3 residues: CASSQGWGQNNSPLHF. The CDR3 nucleotides are TGTGCCAGCAGCCAGGGCTGGGGACAGAATAATTCACCCCTCCACTTT.

The CDR3 reads CAAQEGNLGGYEQYF. The CDR3 nucleotides read TGTGCCGCCCAGGAGGGGAATCTGGGAGGATACGAGCAGTACTTC. The V call is TRBV10-3, the J call TRBJ2-7, with a possible D match to TRBD2 (6 bases). This CDR3 is built from 15 residues. Germline V CDR1 and CDR2: ENHRY, SYGVKD. The V and J ends lost 11 bases and 4 bases respectively, with 24 bases between them.